A single sample gave rise to the 8 T cell receptor beta chains below, sequenced in a study of blood T cells in healthy people across ages. It was with a sample-barcoded 5' primer and a J-beta primer mix that a second PCR of roughly 7 to 11 cycles was run. TCRdb processed the 5' RACE reads anew with MiXCR; each CDR3 protein has one entry. The sample includes roughly 1.5 million distinct CDR3 sequences, approximately 43% seen only once; the top ten take about 4.1%. The sample taken for sequencing was blood. These receptors came from a woman in her late teens or twenties in good health.

This clonotype appeared a few times. CDR3 loop: CASSFFANEQYF. The CDR3 DNA reads as TGTGCCAGCAGTTTCTTCGCCAACGAGCAGTACTTC. The V gene is TRBV28, the J gene TRBJ2-7; D gene uncertain. This CDR3 region has 12 residues. V was cut by 3 bases and J by 5 bases, with 8 bases left in between. Germline V gene sequence: CDR1 MDHEN, CDR2 SYDVKM.

This clonotype was observed a single time. One base away lies a much larger clone, so this may be a sequencing read error. V and J are TRBV4-2 and TRBJ1-2, with D perhaps matching TRBD1 (6 bases). The germline V and J ends were trimmed by 4 bases and 5 bases, with 11 bases remaining between them. The CDR3 extends over 13 amino acids. Germline V gene lookup returns CDR1 LGHNA and CDR2 YNFKEQ. CDR3 nucleotides: TGTGCCAGCAGCCCTGGACAGCAATATGGCTACACCTTC. Its translation: CASSPGQQYGYTF.

This clonotype was counted between two and nine times. The V gene is TRBV7-6, the J gene TRBJ2-5, with D possibly called TRBD1 or TRBD2 (5 bases each). The CDR3 is 15 amino acids. V lost 1 base, J lost 5 bases, and 14 bases lay in between. Per germline, CDR1 SGHVS and CDR2 FNYEAQ. CDR3: CASSLEEGWGETQYF. In DNA form, the CDR3 reads TGTGCCAGCAGCTTAGAAGAGGGCTGGGGGGAGACCCAGTACTTC.

V gene TRBV27 combines with J gene TRBJ1-5; 10 bases line up with TRBD1. Germline V lookup: CDR1 MNHEY, CDR2 SMNVEV (reference sequence). V lost 8 bases and J lost 1; bases outside the gene matches: 14. The CDR3 extends over 18 amino acids. CDR3 protein: CASGPGQGLRGSNQPQHF. The DNA of the CDR3 is TGTGCCAGCGGCCCGGGACAGGGGTTAAGGGGGAGCAATCAGCCCCAGCATTTT.

At least ten counts were recorded for this clonotype. In DNA, the CDR3 is TGTGCCAGCAGCTTAGAACACTATGGCTACACCTTC. As protein: CASSLEHYGYTF. The chain links TRBV7-2 to TRBJ1-2, with D unclear. V lost 1 base, J lost 3 bases, and 3 bases lay in between. CDR3 length: 12 amino acids. The germline V gene has CDR1 SGHTA and CDR2 FQGNSA.

This clonotype was picked up a small number of times. This sequence joins TRBV12-3 or TRBV12-4 and TRBJ2-1, with 13 bases fitting TRBD2. The CDR3 totals 15 residues. Germline trimming cut 7 bases from V and 13 bases from J; bases unmatched to any gene: 13. This chain's CDR3 is CASNPGLAGVETQFF. The CDR3 coding sequence is TGTGCCAGCAACCCCGGACTAGCGGGAGTCGAGACCCAGTTCTTC.

The V call is TRBV4-2, the J call TRBJ1-2; no firm D call. In germline, CDR1 is LGHNA, CDR2 YNFKEQ. This CDR3 region has 13 residues. V shed 5 bases and J shed 6 bases, with 13 bases lying between them. The CDR3 sequence is CASSTTPEDGYTF. The CDR3 DNA follows: TGTGCCAGCAGCACGACACCGGAGGATGGCTACACCTTC.

Of note for this clonotype: A read error is possible here, since a much larger clone lies one base away. The chain employs TRBV7-8 and TRBJ2-1, with a tentative D call TRBD1 (5 bases). The CDR3 is 16 residues long. Germline CDR1 and CDR2: SGHVS and FQNEAQ. V lost 5 bases, J lost 6 bases, and 20 bases lay in between. In DNA form, the CDR3 reads TGTGCCAGCAGCCTCCGCCCGGGCAGGGCCTCCAATGAGCAGTTCTTC. Protein product: CASSLRPGRASNEQFF.